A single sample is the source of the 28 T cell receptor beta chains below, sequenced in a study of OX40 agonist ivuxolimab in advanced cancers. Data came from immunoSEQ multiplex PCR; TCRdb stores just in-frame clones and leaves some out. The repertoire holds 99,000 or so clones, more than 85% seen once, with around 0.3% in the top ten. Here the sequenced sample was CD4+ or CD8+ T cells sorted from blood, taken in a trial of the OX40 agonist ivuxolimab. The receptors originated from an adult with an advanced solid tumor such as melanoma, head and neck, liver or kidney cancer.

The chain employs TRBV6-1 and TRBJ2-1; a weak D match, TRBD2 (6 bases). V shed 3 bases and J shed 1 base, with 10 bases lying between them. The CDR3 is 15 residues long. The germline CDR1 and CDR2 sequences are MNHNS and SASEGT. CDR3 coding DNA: TGTGCCAGCAGTGAGTTGGGACTTTCCTACAATGAGCAGTTCTTC. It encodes CASSELGLSYNEQFF.

CDR3 sequence (DNA): TGTGCCAGCAGCTTTGGCAGGGGCCATGATGAAAAACTGTTTTTT. This encodes CASSFGRGHDEKLFF. V and J are TRBV11-2 and TRBJ1-4; D possibly corresponds to TRBD1 (6 bases). The CDR3 length is 15 residues. Germline V gene lookup returns CDR1 SGHAT and CDR2 FQNNGV. V dropped 3 bases and J dropped 6 bases, with 14 bases sitting between them.

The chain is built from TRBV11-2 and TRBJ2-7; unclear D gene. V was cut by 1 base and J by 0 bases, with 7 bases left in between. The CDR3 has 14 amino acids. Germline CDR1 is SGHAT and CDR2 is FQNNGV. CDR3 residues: CASSLGQNSYEQYF. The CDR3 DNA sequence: TGTGCCAGCAGCTTAGGGCAGAACTCCTACGAGCAGTACTTC.

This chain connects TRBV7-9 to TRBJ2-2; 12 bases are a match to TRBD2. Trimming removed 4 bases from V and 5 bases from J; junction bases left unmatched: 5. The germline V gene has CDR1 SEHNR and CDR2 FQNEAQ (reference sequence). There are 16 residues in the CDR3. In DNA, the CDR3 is TGTGCCAGCAGCTCCCCAGGGACTAGCGGGACCGGGGAGCTGTTTTTT. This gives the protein CASSSPGTSGTGELFF.

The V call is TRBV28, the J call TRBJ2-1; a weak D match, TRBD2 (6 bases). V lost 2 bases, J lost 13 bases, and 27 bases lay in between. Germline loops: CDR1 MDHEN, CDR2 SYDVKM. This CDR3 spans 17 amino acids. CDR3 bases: TGTGCCAGCAGTTTAGGGGGGTCGGGCGGGAACTACAAAGGCCAGTTCTTC. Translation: CASSLGGSGGNYKGQFF.

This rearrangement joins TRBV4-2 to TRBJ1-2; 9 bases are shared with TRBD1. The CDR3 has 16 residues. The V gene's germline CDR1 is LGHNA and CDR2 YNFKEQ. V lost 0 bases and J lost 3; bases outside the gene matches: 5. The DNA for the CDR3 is TGTGCCAGCAGCCAAGACCGGACAGGGGCGGACTATGGCTACACCTTC. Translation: CASSQDRTGADYGYTF.

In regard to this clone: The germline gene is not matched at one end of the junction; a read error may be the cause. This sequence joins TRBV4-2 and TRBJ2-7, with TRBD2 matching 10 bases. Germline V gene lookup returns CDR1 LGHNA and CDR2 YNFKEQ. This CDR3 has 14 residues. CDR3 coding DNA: TGTGCCAGCAGCCAAGATCTGGCTAGCGGGAGTCCTACCTTC. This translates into CASSQDLASGSPTF.

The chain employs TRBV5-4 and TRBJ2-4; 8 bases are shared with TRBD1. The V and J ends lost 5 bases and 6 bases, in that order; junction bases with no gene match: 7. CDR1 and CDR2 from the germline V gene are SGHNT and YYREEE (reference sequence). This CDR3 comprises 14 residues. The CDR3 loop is CASSSGQGGNIQYF. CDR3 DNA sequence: TGTGCCAGCAGTTCCGGACAGGGAGGAAACATTCAGTACTTC.

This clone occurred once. For the CDR3, the DNA is TGTGCCAGCAGCTTAGATAGGGCTAGCGGGAGTAGCGAGCAGTACTTC. This sequence encodes CASSLDRASGSSEQYF. The chain recombines TRBV11-2 with TRBJ2-7, with 10 bases fitting TRBD2. The CDR3 is 16 amino acids. J lost 6 bases, V lost 0 bases, and 8 bases had no gene match. Germline V CDR1 and CDR2: SGHAT, FQNNGV.

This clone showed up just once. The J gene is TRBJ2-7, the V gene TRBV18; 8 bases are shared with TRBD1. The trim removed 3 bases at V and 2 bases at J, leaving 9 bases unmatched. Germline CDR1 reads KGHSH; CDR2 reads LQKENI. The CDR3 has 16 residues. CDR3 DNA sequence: TGTGCCAGCTCACCCACCTCGACAGGGGCCCCCTACGAGCAGTACTTC. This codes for CASSPTSTGAPYEQYF.

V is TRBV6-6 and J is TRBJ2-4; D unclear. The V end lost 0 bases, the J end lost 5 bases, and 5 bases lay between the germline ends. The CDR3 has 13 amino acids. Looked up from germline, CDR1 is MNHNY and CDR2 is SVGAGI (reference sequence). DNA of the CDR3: TGTGCCAGCAGTTACTCACCAGAAAACATTCAGTACTTC. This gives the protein CASSYSPENIQYF.

CDR3 region: CASSLGARGNQPQHF. The DNA of the CDR3 is TGTGCCAGCAGCTTAGGGGCCCGAGGCAATCAGCCCCAGCATTTT. The V gene is TRBV7-8, the J gene TRBJ1-5; D uncertain. Germline CDR1 and CDR2: SGHVS and FQNEAQ. V lost 1 base, J lost 2 bases, and 9 bases lay in between. The CDR3 is made up of 15 amino acids. The full variable domain, its missing parts supplied by reference TRBV7-8 and TRBJ1-5, is GAGVSQSPRYKVAKRGQDVALRCDPISGHVSLFWYQQALGQGPEFLTYFQNEAQLDKSGLPSDRFFAERPEGSVSTLKIQRTQQEDSAVYLCASSLGARGNQPQHFGDGTRLSIL.

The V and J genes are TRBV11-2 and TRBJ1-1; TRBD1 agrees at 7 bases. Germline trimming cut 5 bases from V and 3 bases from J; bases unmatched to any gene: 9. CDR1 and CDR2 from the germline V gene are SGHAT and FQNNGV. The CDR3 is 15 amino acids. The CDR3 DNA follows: TGTGCCAGCAGCCCCGAACAGGGGCCCTACACTGAAGCTTTCTTT. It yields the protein CASSPEQGPYTEAFF.

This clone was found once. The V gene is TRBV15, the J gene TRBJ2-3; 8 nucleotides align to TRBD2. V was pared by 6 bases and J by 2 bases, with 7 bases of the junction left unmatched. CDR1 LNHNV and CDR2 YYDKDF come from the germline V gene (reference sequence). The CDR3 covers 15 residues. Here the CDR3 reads CATSQAGAFTDTQYF. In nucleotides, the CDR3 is TGTGCCACCAGTCAAGCGGGAGCCTTCACAGATACGCAGTATTTT.

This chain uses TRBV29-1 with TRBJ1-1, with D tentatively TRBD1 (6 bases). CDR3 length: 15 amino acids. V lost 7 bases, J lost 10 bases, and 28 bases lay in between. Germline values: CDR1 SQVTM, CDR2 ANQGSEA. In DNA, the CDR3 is TGCAGCGCCAAGGAAGGGCAGGGGAAAGTCACGGGAGCTTTCTTT. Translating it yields CSAKEGQGKVTGAFF.

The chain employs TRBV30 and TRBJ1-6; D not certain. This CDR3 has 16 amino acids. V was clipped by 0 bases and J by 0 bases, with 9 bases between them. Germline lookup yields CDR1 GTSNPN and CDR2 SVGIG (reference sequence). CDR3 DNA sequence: TGTGCCTGGAGTGTTGGTGGCCTCTCCTATAATTCACCCCTCCACTTT. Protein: CAWSVGGLSYNSPLHF.

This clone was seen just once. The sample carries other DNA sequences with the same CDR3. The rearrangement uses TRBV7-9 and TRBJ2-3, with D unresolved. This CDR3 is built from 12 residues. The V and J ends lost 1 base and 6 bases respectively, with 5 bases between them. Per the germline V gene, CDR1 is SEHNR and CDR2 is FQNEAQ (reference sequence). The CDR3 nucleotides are TGTGCCAGCAGCTTAGAAGGGGATACGCAGTATTTT. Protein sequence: CASSLEGDTQYF.

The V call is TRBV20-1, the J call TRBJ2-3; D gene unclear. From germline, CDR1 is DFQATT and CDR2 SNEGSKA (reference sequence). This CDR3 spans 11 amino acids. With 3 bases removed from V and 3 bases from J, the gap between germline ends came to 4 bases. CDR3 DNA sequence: TGCAGTGCTAGTCGTACAGATACGCAGTATTTT. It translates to CSASRTDTQYF.

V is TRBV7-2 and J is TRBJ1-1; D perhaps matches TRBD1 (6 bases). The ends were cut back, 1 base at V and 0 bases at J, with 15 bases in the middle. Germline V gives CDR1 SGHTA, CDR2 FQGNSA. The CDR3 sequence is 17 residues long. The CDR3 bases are TGTGCCAGCAGCTTAGTCGGGGGGACACTCATGAACACTGAAGCTTTCTTT. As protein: CASSLVGGTLMNTEAFF.

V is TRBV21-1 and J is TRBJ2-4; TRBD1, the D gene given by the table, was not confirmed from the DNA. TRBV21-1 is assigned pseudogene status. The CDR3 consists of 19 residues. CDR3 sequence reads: CASSLRGDRGPKPKNIQYF. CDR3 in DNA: TGTGCCAGCAGCCTGAGGGGGGACAGGGGGCCAAAACCCAAAAACATTCAGTACTTC.

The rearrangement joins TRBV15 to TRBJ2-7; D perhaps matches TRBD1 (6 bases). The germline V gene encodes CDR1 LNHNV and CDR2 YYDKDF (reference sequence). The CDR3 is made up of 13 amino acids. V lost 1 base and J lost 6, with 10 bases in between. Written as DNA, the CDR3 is TGTGCCACCAGCAGAGCTCAGGGGTTCGAGCAGTACTTC. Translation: CATSRAQGFEQYF.

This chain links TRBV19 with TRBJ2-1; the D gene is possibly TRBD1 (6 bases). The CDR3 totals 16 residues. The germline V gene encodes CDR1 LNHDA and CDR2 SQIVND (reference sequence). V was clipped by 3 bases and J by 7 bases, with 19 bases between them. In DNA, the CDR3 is TGTGCCAGTAGTATCCCTCACAGGGTTGGCATGAATGAGCAGTTCTTC. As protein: CASSIPHRVGMNEQFF.

The CDR3 here is CASSRGTSGTYEQYF. The CDR3 nucleotides are TGTGCCAGCAGTAGGGGGACTAGCGGTACCTACGAGCAGTACTTC. The genes are TRBV6-5 and TRBJ2-7; 11 positions agree with TRBD2. This CDR3 comprises 15 residues. CDR1 is MNHEY, CDR2 SVGAGI, per germline. J gave up 2 bases and V 5 bases, and 5 bases lay outside the gene matches.

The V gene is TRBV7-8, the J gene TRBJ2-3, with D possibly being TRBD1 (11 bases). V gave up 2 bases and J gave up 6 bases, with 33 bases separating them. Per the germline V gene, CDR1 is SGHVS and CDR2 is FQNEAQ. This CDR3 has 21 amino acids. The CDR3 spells CASSLSDRGLIKREGNDTQYF. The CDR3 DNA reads TGTGCCAGCAGCTTATCGGACAGGGGGCTTATCAAGCGGGAGGGAAACGATACGCAGTATTTT.

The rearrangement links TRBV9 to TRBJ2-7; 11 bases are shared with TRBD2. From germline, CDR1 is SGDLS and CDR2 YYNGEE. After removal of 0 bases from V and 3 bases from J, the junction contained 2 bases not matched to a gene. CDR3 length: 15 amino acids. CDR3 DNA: TGTGCCAGCAGCGTAGTCGGACTAGCGGGCTACGAGCAGTACTTC. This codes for CASSVVGLAGYEQYF.

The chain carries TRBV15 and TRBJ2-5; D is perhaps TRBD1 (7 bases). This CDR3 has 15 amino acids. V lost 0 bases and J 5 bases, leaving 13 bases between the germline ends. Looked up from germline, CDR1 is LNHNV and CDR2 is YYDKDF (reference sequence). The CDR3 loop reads CATSRDLPGGETQYF. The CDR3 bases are TGTGCCACCAGCAGAGATCTACCAGGGGGGGAGACCCAGTACTTC.

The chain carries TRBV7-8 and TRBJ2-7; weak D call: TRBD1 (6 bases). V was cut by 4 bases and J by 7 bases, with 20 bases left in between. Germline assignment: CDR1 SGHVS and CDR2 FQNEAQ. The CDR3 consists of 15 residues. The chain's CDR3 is CASSCRDTLSCEQYF. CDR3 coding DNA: TGTGCCAGCAGCTGCCGGGACACCCTTTCGTGTGAGCAGTACTTC.

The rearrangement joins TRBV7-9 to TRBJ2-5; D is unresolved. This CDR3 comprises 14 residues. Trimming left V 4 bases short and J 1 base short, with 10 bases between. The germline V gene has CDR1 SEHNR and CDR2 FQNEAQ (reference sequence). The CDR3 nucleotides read TGTGCCAGCAGCTATGGAGCCAGCCAAGAGACCCAGTACTTC. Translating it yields CASSYGASQETQYF.